This entry lists 31 T cell receptor beta chains sequenced from one sample in a study of T cells after posttransplantation cyclophosphamide. Profiling relied on immunoSEQ multiplex PCR, and the TCRdb table lists in-frame clones only, not all of them. Listed for the sample are 30,000 to 35,000 clones, none seen a single time. The specimen sequenced was PBMCs. These receptors were collected from a woman aged 25 to 39 in good health and a related stem cell transplant donor.

This clone appeared many times. The chain couples TRBV27 to TRBJ1-5; a possible D gene is TRBD1 (6 bases). The CDR3 contains 16 residues. Trimming took 6 bases from V and 5 from J, leaving 20 bases between them. Germline V gives CDR1 MNHEY, CDR2 SMNVEV (reference sequence). As DNA, the CDR3 is TGTGCCAGCAGCATCCGAGGGGGACCCCCGCATCAGCCCCAGCATTTT. This translates into CASSIRGGPPHQPQHF.

This clone came up many times. This rearrangement joins TRBV4-1 to TRBJ1-5; no clear D gene. CDR1 is MGHRA, CDR2 YSYEKL, per germline. This CDR3 is 16 amino acids long. With 0 bases removed from V and 3 bases from J, the gap between germline ends came to 12 bases. The CDR3 sequence is CASSQDIWQINQPQHF. The CDR3 DNA follows: TGCGCCAGCAGCCAAGATATCTGGCAAATCAATCAGCCCCAGCATTTT.

This clone was seen more than once but under ten times. This chain links TRBV24-1 with TRBJ2-3, with D possibly being TRBD1 (6 bases). The V gene lost 4 bases and the J gene lost 1 base, with 8 bases spanning the gap. Germline-derived CDR1 and CDR2 are KGHDR and SFDVKD. The CDR3 is 14 amino acids. CDR3 nucleotide sequence: TGTGCCACCAGTGAGTGGACAGGCACAGATACGCAGTATTTT. Translation: CATSEWTGTDTQYF.

V and J are TRBV7-6 and TRBJ2-3; 9 bases line up with TRBD2. The ends lost 2 bases at V and 2 bases at J; junction bases unmatched: 8. The CDR3 is 17 residues long. CDR1 is SGHVS and CDR2 is FNYEAQ in the germline V gene. The CDR3 protein is CASSLMASGDYTDTQYF. DNA of the CDR3: TGTGCCAGCAGCTTAATGGCTAGCGGGGACTACACAGATACGCAGTATTTT.

This clone was counted between two and nine times. The chain uses TRBV7-3 and TRBJ1-4, with D maybe TRBD1 (6 bases). Germline V gene lookup returns CDR1 SGHTA and CDR2 FQGTGA. Trimming took off 1 base at V and 2 bases at J, with 17 bases between the two ends. CDR3 length: 18 residues. The CDR3, as DNA: TGTGCCAGCAGCTTAAACCCGACAGGTACCTCGACTAATGAAAAACTGTTTTTT. Translation: CASSLNPTGTSTNEKLFF.

The chain joins TRBV30 to TRBJ2-2; 15 positions match TRBD2. With 8 bases clipped from V and 6 bases from J, the junction kept 7 bases outside the gene matches. The CDR3 covers 15 residues. The germline V gene has CDR1 GTSNPN and CDR2 SVGIG (reference sequence). The CDR3 region is CALGLAGGLAGELFF. The CDR3 DNA sequence: TGTGCCCTAGGACTAGCGGGGGGGCTCGCCGGGGAGCTGTTTTTT.

There are many counts of this clone. V is TRBV4-3 and J is TRBJ1-1; a weak D match, TRBD1 (6 bases). The CDR3 extends over 15 amino acids. V lost 2 bases, J lost 1 base, and 11 bases lay in between. Germline CDR1 and CDR2: LGHNA and YSLEER. The CDR3 sequence is CASSQSWTENTEAFF. The DNA for the CDR3 is TGCGCCAGCAGCCAATCATGGACAGAGAACACTGAAGCTTTCTTT.

This clone was recorded at least ten times. This sequence joins TRBV6-1 and TRBJ2-3; 8 nucleotides match TRBD1. Trimming at V came to 3 bases and at J to 4 bases, leaving 6 bases not matched to a gene. Germline values: CDR1 MNHNS, CDR2 SASEGT. This CDR3 spans 15 amino acids. CDR3 loop: CASSDRDRRSDTQYF. The CDR3 nucleotides are TGTGCCAGCAGTGACCGGGACAGGAGATCAGATACGCAGTATTTT.

This clone was seen a few times. The junction differs from germline at one of its ends, possibly a read error. This sequence joins TRBV6-2 or TRBV6-3 and TRBJ2-5, with 11 bases matching TRBD2. The germline V gene encodes CDR1 MNHEY and CDR2 SVGEGT. The CDR3 contains 13 residues. The CDR3 nucleotides read TGTGCCAGCAGTTACAGGCTAGCGGGGGGATGGGACTTC. The encoded protein is CASSYRLAGGWDF.

The sample holds many counts of this clone. This chain joins TRBV29-1 and TRBJ2-1, with 12 bases matching TRBD2. The CDR3 sequence is 15 residues long. The germline gives CDR1 SQVTM, CDR2 ANQGSEA. J was trimmed by 8 bases and V by 3 bases; bases with no gene match: 8. Written as DNA, the CDR3 is TGCAGCGTTGACCCGACTAGCGGGGGTGGCTATGAGCAGTTCTTC. Its translation is CSVDPTSGGGYEQFF.

This clone was observed at least ten times. The V gene is TRBV23-1, the J gene TRBJ2-7, with TRBD1 matching over 7 bases. TRBV23-1 is known as an ORF, though its function is uncertain. Trimming at V came to 5 bases and at J to 4 bases, leaving 14 bases not matched to a gene. CDR3 size: 16 residues. The CDR3 nucleotides are TGCGCCAGCAGTAAAAACGTATCGGGACAGACGTACGAGCAGTACTTC. Its protein product is CASSKNVSGQTYEQYF.

Many counts were recorded for this clone. The chain links TRBV6-5 to TRBJ2-1, with D tentatively TRBD1 (5 bases). CDR3 size: 13 residues. Germline V gives CDR1 MNHEY, CDR2 SVGAGI. V was clipped by 6 bases and J by 4 bases, with 10 bases between them. CDR3 DNA sequence: TGTGCCAGCAGCCCACCAGGGTACAATGAGCAGTTCTTC. Its translation is CASSPPGYNEQFF.

This clone was recorded at least ten times. The chain joins TRBV5-1 to TRBJ1-1; D unresolved. The CDR3 covers 14 residues. From germline, CDR1 is SGHRS and CDR2 YFSETQ. Trimming left V 1 base short and J 4 bases short, with 11 bases between. In DNA form, the CDR3 reads TGCGCCAGCAGCTTGTTAGGGTCCAGCACTGAAGCTTTCTTT. Amino acids: CASSLLGSSTEAFF.

This clone was seen many times. The chain is built from TRBV5-6 and TRBJ2-7, with D hard to call. CDR3 length equals 15 residues. With 1 base removed from V and 0 bases from J, the gap between germline ends came to 11 bases. The V gene's germline CDR1 is SGHDT and CDR2 YYEEEE. The CDR3 sequence is CASSLPRYSSYEQYF. Written as DNA, the CDR3 is TGTGCCAGCAGCTTGCCCCGTTATAGCTCCTACGAGCAGTACTTC.

This clone showed up many times. This chain uses TRBV24-1 with TRBJ2-1; 8 bases fit TRBD2. The CDR3 runs to 16 residues. Germline CDR1 KGHDR, CDR2 SFDVKD. After removal of 7 bases from V and 6 bases from J, the junction contained 13 bases not matched to a gene. The CDR3 DNA is TGTGCCACCAGGGGGATTAATAGCGGGGAGAGCAATGAGCAGTTCTTC. Translated: CATRGINSGESNEQFF.

This clone was recorded many times. The chain links TRBV6-5 to TRBJ1-1, with 10 bases lining up with TRBD1. From germline, CDR1 is MNHEY and CDR2 SVGAGI. The CDR3 contains 15 residues. V was pared by 5 bases and J by 4 bases, with 7 bases of the junction left unmatched. This CDR3 reads CASSPRQGAVTEAFF. The DNA for the CDR3 is TGTGCCAGCAGTCCCCGACAGGGGGCGGTCACTGAAGCTTTCTTT.

This clone appeared many times. The chain is built from TRBV7-2 and TRBJ2-2; D may be TRBD1 (6 bases). V lost 2 bases, J lost 1 base, and 14 bases lay in between. This CDR3 region has 17 residues. Germline values: CDR1 SGHTA, CDR2 FQGNSA. This CDR3 reads CASSLRTGSGNTGELFF. CDR3 DNA: TGTGCCAGCAGCTTACGAACAGGGAGTGGGAACACCGGGGAGCTGTTTTTT.

This clone has a count of ten or more. The V call is TRBV9, the J call TRBJ1-1; possible D gene TRBD1, 6 bases. Germline values: CDR1 SGDLS, CDR2 YYNGEE. The CDR3 length is 14 residues. V was shortened by 6 bases and J by 5 bases, with 17 bases between the two germline ends. CDR3 protein: CASNVQGSGTEAFF. Written as DNA, the CDR3 is TGTGCCAGCAACGTTCAGGGGTCGGGGACTGAAGCTTTCTTT.

This clone was recorded at least ten times. J is TRBJ2-3 and V is TRBV5-1; no clear D. This CDR3 comprises 14 residues. Germline assignment: CDR1 SGHRS and CDR2 YFSETQ. Trimming took off 1 base at V and 0 bases at J, with 6 bases between the two ends. The CDR3 reads CASSLSASTDTQYF. For the CDR3, the DNA is TGCGCCAGCAGCTTGAGCGCTAGCACAGATACGCAGTATTTT.

This clone was detected a few times. The chain employs TRBV19 and TRBJ2-7, with a possible D match to TRBD2 (5 bases). CDR1 LNHDA and CDR2 SQIVND come from the germline V gene (reference sequence). This CDR3 has 13 amino acids. V shed 5 bases and J shed 5 bases, with 13 bases lying between them. CDR3 protein: CASSVRVYDEQYF. Written as DNA, the CDR3 is TGTGCCAGTAGTGTGAGGGTGTACGACGAGCAGTACTTC.

In its sample, this clone was seen many times. The identical CDR3 is also encoded by other nucleotide sequences in the sample. The chain uses TRBV12-5 and TRBJ2-1; TRBD2 matches at 13 bases. The CDR3 has 14 residues. Germline loops: CDR1 LGHNT, CDR2 FRNRAP. V trimming: 6 bases; J trimming: 6 bases; junction bases outside the gene matches: 2. The CDR3 nucleotides read TGTGCTAGTGGCACTAGCGGGGGGGCCAATGAGCAGTTCTTC. This translates into CASGTSGGANEQFF.

This clone was found a few times. CDR3 sequence reads: CASSPGTGRYGYTF. The CDR3 DNA follows: TGTGCCAGCAGTCCCGGGACAGGGCGGTATGGCTACACCTTC. The rearrangement links TRBV27 to TRBJ1-2; 9 bases map to TRBD1. V shed 5 bases and J 5 bases; nucleotides not matched to a gene: 6. The germline V gene encodes CDR1 MNHEY and CDR2 SMNVEV (reference sequence). The CDR3 loop spans 14 amino acids.

This clone was seen ten or more times. The chain is built from TRBV9 and TRBJ1-3; D ambiguous. This CDR3 is built from 16 residues. Trimming left V 0 bases short and J 0 bases short, with 10 bases between. CDR1 is SGDLS, CDR2 YYNGEE, per germline. Here the CDR3 reads CASSVGESFSGNTIYF. CDR3 nucleotides: TGTGCCAGCAGCGTAGGCGAGAGTTTCTCTGGAAACACCATATATTTT.

The rearrangement links TRBV30 to TRBJ2-3; D possibly corresponds to TRBD1 (6 bases). The germline V gene has CDR1 GTSNPN and CDR2 SVGIG (reference sequence). The V end was cut by 0 bases, the J end by 7 bases, with 17 bases between. This CDR3 has 15 amino acids. CDR3: CAWSVGQGNLYTQYF. The DNA of the CDR3 is TGTGCCTGGAGTGTAGGGCAGGGGAATCTATATACGCAGTATTTT.

This clone was seen many times. This sequence joins TRBV5-4 and TRBJ2-2; 9 positions match TRBD2. Germline trimming cut 0 bases from V and 7 bases from J; bases unmatched to any gene: 10. The length of the CDR3 is 17 residues. CDR1 and CDR2 from the germline V gene are SGHNT and YYREEE (reference sequence). CDR3 region: CASSLDRGGGAIGELFF. In DNA form, the CDR3 reads TGTGCCAGCAGCTTGGATCGTGGCGGGGGGGCGATCGGGGAGCTGTTTTTT. Full variable domain (outside the CDR3, taken from reference TRBV5-4 and TRBJ2-2): ETGVTQSPTHLIKTRGQQVTLRCSSQSGHNTVSWYQQALGQGPQFIFQYYREEENGRGNFPPRFSGLQFPNYSSELNVNALELDDSALYLCASSLDRGGGAIGELFFGEGSRLTVL.

Ten or more counts support this clone. This sequence joins TRBV19 and TRBJ1-5; maybe TRBD1 (6 bases). The germline V and J ends were trimmed by 6 bases and 0 bases, with 12 bases remaining between them. The CDR3 is 15 residues long. Germline V gene data show CDR1 as LNHDA and CDR2 as SQIVND (reference sequence). This CDR3 is CASRRTALSNQPQHF. DNA for the CDR3: TGTGCCAGTAGGAGGACAGCCCTTAGCAATCAGCCCCAGCATTTT.

V usage is TRBV10-3 and J usage is TRBJ2-7; TRBD1 matches 10 bases. The CDR3 loop spans 16 amino acids. After removal of 6 bases from V and 4 bases from J, the junction contained 12 bases not matched to a gene. The germline V gene encodes CDR1 ENHRY and CDR2 SYGVKD. For the CDR3, the DNA is TGTGCCATCAGCGAGGGGGGGGGACAGGGGTCGTACGAGCAGTACTTC. Its translation: CAISEGGGQGSYEQYF.

This clone was seen ten or more times. The rearrangement joins TRBV27 to TRBJ2-1; 7 positions match TRBD1. Trimming removed 6 bases from V and 0 bases from J; junction bases left unmatched: 20. The germline V gene has CDR1 MNHEY and CDR2 SMNVEV (reference sequence). CDR3 length: 20 amino acids. The CDR3 DNA reads as TGTGCCAGCAGGCCCACGATGGGCCGAACAAGGGGGCCCTCCTACAATGAGCAGTTCTTC. Protein sequence: CASRPTMGRTRGPSYNEQFF.

In its sample, this clone was seen many times. This sequence joins TRBV7-2 and TRBJ1-2; D unclear. In germline, CDR1 is SGHTA, CDR2 FQGNSA. With 4 bases removed from V and 5 bases from J, the gap between germline ends came to 8 bases. CDR3 length equals 12 residues. CDR3 bases: TGTGCCAGCAGCTCGGAAGGGTATGGCTACACCTTC. This encodes CASSSEGYGYTF.

In this sample, this clone turned up many times. This sequence joins TRBV12-3 or TRBV12-4 and TRBJ2-7, with D uncertain. V gave up 0 bases and J gave up 1 base, with 4 bases separating them. The length of the CDR3 is 13 residues. The CDR3 reads CASSLAGSYEQYF. The CDR3 DNA is TGTGCCAGCAGTTTAGCAGGGTCCTACGAGCAGTACTTC.

This clone was recorded at least ten times. The V gene is TRBV5-3, the J gene TRBJ2-5; possible D gene TRBD2, 6 bases. TRBV5-3 is classed as an ORF, of uncertain function. The CDR3 runs 14 residues. V was pared by 0 bases and J by 3 bases, with 9 bases between. The chain's CDR3 is CARSLVGGEETQYF. CDR3 nucleotides: TGTGCCAGAAGCTTGGTCGGGGGAGAAGAGACCCAGTACTTC.